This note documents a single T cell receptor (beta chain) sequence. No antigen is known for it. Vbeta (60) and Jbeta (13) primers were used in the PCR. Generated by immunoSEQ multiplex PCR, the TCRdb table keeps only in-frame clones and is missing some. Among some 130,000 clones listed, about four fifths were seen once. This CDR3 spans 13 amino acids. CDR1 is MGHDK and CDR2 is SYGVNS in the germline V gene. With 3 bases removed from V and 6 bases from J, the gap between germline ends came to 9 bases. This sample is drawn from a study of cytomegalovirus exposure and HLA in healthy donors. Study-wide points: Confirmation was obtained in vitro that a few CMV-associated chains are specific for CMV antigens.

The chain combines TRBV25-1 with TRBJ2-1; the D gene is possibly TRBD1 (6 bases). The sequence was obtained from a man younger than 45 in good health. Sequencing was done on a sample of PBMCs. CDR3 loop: CASSEDSLNEQFF. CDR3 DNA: TGTGCCAGCAGTGAGGACAGCCTCAATGAGCAGTTCTTC.